Following are 13 T cell receptor beta chains from one sample sequenced in a study of CD8 T cells in Susac syndrome. About 0.45 to 1 ug RNA was reverse transcribed with random hexamers. TCRdb recomputed calls from the immunoSEQ multiplex PCR reads with MiXCR, one row per CDR3 protein. This repertoire shows roughly 86,000 distinct CDR3 sequences, around 96% found once; its top ten account for more than 0.5%. The sequenced material came from CD8+ T cells from PBMCs. The receptors were gathered from a human donor with Susac syndrome.

The chain carries TRBV29-1 and TRBJ2-7; possibly TRBD2 for D (6 bases). The CDR3 has 14 amino acids. Trimming cost V 4 bases and J 3 bases, with 16 bases left between them. Germline CDR1 and CDR2: SQVTM and ANQGSEA. CDR3 sequence reads: CSVGGGVPNYEQYF. CDR3 nucleotide sequence: TGCAGCGTTGGGGGCGGGGTACCAAACTACGAGCAGTACTTC.

The J gene is TRBJ2-2, the V gene TRBV14, with no clear D. Germline CDR1 reads SGHDN; CDR2 reads FVKESK. The CDR3 spans 18 residues. The V end lost 4 bases, the J end lost 2 bases, and 20 bases lay between the germline ends. The DNA for the CDR3 is TGTGCCAGCAGCCGCTTTAACTTGAGGAAGTTTAACACCGGGGAGCTGTTTTTT. Translated, it gives CASSRFNLRKFNTGELFF.

The chain has TRBV7-8 and TRBJ1-1; 9 bases line up with TRBD1. V lost 5 bases to trimming and J lost 4 bases; unmatched junction nucleotides: 8. Looked up from germline, CDR1 is SGHVS and CDR2 is FQNEAQ. This CDR3 is built from 15 residues. The CDR3 DNA reads as TGTGCCAGCAGCGCGAACAGGGGGCGGATCACTGAAGCTTTCTTT. Protein: CASSANRGRITEAFF. Looking up the rest from reference TRBV7-8 and TRBJ1-1 gives the full variable domain: GAGVSQSPRYKVAKRGQDVALRCDPISGHVSLFWYQQALGQGPEFLTYFQNEAQLDKSGLPSDRFFAERPEGSVSTLKIQRTQQEDSAVYLCASSANRGRITEAFFGQGTRLTVV.

The chain uses TRBV19 and TRBJ1-2, with a tentative D call TRBD1 (6 bases). The CDR3 sequence is 15 residues long. The germline gives CDR1 LNHDA, CDR2 SQIVND (reference sequence). V shed 5 bases and J shed 5 bases, with 18 bases lying between them. The CDR3 reads CASSVYRTAQYGYTF. CDR3 coding DNA: TGTGCCAGTAGTGTCTATCGGACAGCGCAATATGGCTACACCTTC.

The J gene is TRBJ2-5, the V gene TRBV3-1, with TRBD2 as a possible D gene (6 bases). The CDR3 is 17 amino acids. V was shortened by 1 base and J by 3 bases, with 18 bases between the two germline ends. Germline-derived CDR1 and CDR2 are LGHDT and YNNKEL (reference sequence). The CDR3 is CASSQAWGVTGEETQYF. The CDR3 bases are TGTGCCAGCAGCCAAGCCTGGGGAGTCACGGGGGAAGAGACCCAGTACTTC.

V usage is TRBV20-1 and J usage is TRBJ1-1, with D possibly matching TRBD1 (6 bases). The germline V and J ends were trimmed by 5 bases and 12 bases, with 31 bases remaining between them. Looked up from germline, CDR1 is DFQATT and CDR2 is SNEGSKA (reference sequence). This CDR3 has 16 residues. The CDR3 loop reads CSAPGWGDDRGKGTFF. The CDR3 bases are TGCAGTGCTCCGGGGTGGGGGGACGATAGGGGGAAAGGGACTTTCTTT.

The rearrangement joins TRBV28 to TRBJ1-2; a possible D gene is TRBD1 (6 bases). V was pared by 5 bases and J by 6 bases, with 19 bases between. Germline values: CDR1 MDHEN, CDR2 SYDVKM. The length of the CDR3 is 15 residues. The CDR3 reads CASSPRGREWNGYTF. Written as DNA, the CDR3 is TGTGCCAGCAGTCCCAGGGGCAGGGAGTGGAATGGCTACACCTTC.

The chain combines TRBV7-9 with TRBJ2-1; 8 nucleotides match TRBD2. Germline values: CDR1 SEHNR, CDR2 FQNEAQ (reference sequence). The CDR3 consists of 16 residues. J was trimmed by 4 bases and V by 4 bases; bases with no gene match: 9. The CDR3 DNA sequence: TGTGCCAGCAGCTCCGGGGGGGCCTTGGGATACAATGAGCAGTTCTTC. Its translation: CASSSGGALGYNEQFF.

This chain joins TRBV5-1 and TRBJ1-6; 8 positions match TRBD1. CDR1 and CDR2 from the germline V gene are SGHRS and YFSETQ. CDR3 length equals 14 residues. Losses at the gene ends were 0 bases for V and 11 bases for J; bases not matched to a gene: 4. The CDR3 bases are TGCGCCAGCAGCTTGGGACAGGGGACTCCACCCCTCCACTTT. Translating it yields CASSLGQGTPPLHF.

This clonotype was seen just once. The rearrangement uses TRBV27 and TRBJ1-5, with a tentative D call TRBD1 (6 bases). Germline CDR1 reads MNHEY; CDR2 reads SMNVEV (reference sequence). CDR3 length equals 16 residues. The V gene lost 1 base and the J gene lost 2 bases, with 12 bases spanning the gap. In DNA, the CDR3 is TGTGCCAGCAGTTTATTCCCGGACAGCCGCAATCAGCCCCAGCATTTT. Translating gives CASSLFPDSRNQPQHF.

V usage is TRBV5-7 and J usage is TRBJ2-5; D possibly uses TRBD1 or TRBD2 (6 bases each). TRBV5-7 is an open reading frame, and its role is uncertain. This CDR3 is 16 amino acids long. V lost 4 bases and J 5 bases, leaving 21 bases between the germline ends. CDR3 DNA sequence: TGTGCCAGCAGCGGGGGGCAGGGGCGTGTGGAGGAGACCCAGTACTTC. It yields the protein CASSGGQGRVEETQYF.

The chain joins TRBV5-1 to TRBJ2-3; 16 bases are a match to TRBD2. This CDR3 has 17 amino acids. Germline-derived CDR1 and CDR2 are SGHRS and YFSETQ. V gave up 4 bases and J gave up 5 bases; unmatched junction bases: 7. CDR3 sequence reads: CASSPGLAGGPGDTQYF. DNA for the CDR3: TGCGCCAGCAGCCCGGGACTAGCGGGGGGGCCTGGAGATACGCAGTATTTT.

The chain is built from TRBV4-1 and TRBJ2-7, with unresolved D. The CDR3 is 15 amino acids. V gave up 1 base and J gave up 1 base, with 11 bases separating them. CDR1 is MGHRA, CDR2 YSYEKL, per germline. In DNA form, the CDR3 reads TGCGCCAGCAGCCAAGGCGGCGGCGGATCCTACGAGCAGTACTTC. Protein: CASSQGGGGSYEQYF.